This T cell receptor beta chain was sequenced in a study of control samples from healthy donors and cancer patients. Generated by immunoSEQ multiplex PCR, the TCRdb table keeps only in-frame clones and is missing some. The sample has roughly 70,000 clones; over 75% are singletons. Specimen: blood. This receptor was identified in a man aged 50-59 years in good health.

Written as DNA, the CDR3 is TGTGCCAGCAGCCATCAGACCTACGAGCAGTACTTC. Amino acids: CASSHQTYEQYF. This chain joins TRBV3-1 (or the pseudogene TRBV3-2) and TRBJ2-7; D ambiguous. CDR1 and CDR2 (germline): LGHDT, YNNKEL (reference sequence). Trimming left V 3 bases short and J 2 bases short, with 5 bases between. This CDR3 is 12 amino acids long.